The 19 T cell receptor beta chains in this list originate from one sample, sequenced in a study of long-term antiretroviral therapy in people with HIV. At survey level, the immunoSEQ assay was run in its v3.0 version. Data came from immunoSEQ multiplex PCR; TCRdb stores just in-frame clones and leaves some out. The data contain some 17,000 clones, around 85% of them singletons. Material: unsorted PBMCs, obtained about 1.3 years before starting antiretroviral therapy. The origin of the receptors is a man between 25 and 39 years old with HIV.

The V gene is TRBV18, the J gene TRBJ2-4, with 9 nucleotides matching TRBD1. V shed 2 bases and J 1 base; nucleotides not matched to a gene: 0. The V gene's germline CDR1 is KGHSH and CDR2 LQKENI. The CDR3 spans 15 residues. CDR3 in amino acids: CASSPGTGAKNIQYF. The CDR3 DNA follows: TGTGCCAGCTCACCAGGGACAGGGGCCAAAAACATTCAGTACTTC.

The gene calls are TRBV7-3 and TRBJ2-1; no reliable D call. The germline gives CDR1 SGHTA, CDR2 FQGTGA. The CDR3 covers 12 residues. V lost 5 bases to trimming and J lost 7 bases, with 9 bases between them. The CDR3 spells CASSHPGNEQFF. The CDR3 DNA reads TGTGCCAGCAGCCACCCTGGGAATGAGCAGTTCTTC.

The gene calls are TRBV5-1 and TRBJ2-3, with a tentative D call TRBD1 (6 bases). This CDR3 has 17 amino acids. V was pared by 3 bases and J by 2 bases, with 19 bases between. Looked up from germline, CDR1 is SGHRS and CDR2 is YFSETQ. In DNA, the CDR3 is TGCGCCAGCAGCTCAAATCCCGGACAGACTCTCACAGATACGCAGTATTTT. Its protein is CASSSNPGQTLTDTQYF.

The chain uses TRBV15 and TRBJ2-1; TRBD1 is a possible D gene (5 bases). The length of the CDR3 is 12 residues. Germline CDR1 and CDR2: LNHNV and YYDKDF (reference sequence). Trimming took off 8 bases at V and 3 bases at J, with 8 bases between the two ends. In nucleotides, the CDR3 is TGTGCCACCCAGGGCAGCTACAATGAGCAGTTCTTC. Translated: CATQGSYNEQFF.

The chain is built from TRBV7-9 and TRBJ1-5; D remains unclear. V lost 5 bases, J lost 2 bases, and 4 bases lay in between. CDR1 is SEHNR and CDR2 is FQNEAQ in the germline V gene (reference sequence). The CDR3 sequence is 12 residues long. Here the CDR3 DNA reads TGTGCCAGCAGCCGTGGCAATCAGCCCCAGCATTTT. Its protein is CASSRGNQPQHF.

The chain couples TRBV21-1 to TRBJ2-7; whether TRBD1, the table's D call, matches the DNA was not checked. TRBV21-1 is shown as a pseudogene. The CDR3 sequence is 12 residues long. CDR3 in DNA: TGTGCCAGCAGCGCTAAGGGGGACGAGCAGTACTTC. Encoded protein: CASSAKGDEQYF.

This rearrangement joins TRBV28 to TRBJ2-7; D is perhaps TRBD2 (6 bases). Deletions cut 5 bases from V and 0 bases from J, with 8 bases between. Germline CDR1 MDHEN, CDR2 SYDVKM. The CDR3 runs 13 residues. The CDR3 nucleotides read TGTGCCAGCAGTACGCGGGGCTCCTACGAGCAGTACTTC. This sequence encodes CASSTRGSYEQYF.

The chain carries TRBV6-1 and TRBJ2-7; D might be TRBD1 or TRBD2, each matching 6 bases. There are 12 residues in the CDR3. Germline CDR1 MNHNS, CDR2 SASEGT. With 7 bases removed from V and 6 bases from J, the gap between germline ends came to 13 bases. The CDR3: CASTTWGAEQYF. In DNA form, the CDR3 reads TGTGCCAGCACGACGTGGGGGGCCGAGCAGTACTTC.

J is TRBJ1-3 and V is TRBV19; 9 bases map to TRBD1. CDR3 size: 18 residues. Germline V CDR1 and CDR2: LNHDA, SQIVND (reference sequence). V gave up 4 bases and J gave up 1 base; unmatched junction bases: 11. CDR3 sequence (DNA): TGTGCCAGTAGTACCCCGGGACAGGGAGGCCGGTCTGGAAACACCATATATTTT. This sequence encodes CASSTPGQGGRSGNTIYF.

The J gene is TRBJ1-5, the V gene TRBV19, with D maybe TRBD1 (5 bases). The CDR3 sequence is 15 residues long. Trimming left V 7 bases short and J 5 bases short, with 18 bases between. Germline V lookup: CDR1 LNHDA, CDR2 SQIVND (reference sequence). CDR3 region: CASTPSGGRDQPQHF. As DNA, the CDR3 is TGTGCCAGTACCCCAAGTGGGGGAAGGGATCAGCCCCAGCATTTT. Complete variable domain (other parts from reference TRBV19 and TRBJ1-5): DGGITQSPKYLFRKEGQNVTLSCEQNLNHDAMYWYRQDPGQGLRLIYYSQIVNDFQKGDIAEGYSVSREKKESFPLTVTSAQKNPTAFYLCASTPSGGRDQPQHFGDGTRLSIL.

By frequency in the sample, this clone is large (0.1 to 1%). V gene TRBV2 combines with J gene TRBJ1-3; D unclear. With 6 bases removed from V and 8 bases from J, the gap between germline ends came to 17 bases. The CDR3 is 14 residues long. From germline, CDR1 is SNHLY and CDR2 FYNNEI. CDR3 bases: TGTGCCAGCAGAGGTGACGCGACAATAGACACCATATATTTT. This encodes CASRGDATIDTIYF.

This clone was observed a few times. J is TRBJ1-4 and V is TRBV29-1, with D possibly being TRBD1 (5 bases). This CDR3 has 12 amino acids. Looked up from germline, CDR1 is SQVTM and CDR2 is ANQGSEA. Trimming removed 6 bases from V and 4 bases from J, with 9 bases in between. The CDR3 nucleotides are TGCAGCGTAACAGGTCTTAATGAAAAACTGTTTTTT. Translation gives CSVTGLNEKLFF.

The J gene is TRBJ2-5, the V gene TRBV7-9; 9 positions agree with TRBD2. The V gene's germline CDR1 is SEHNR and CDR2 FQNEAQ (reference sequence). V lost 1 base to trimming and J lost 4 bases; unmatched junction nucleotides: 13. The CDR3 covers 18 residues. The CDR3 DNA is TGTGCCAGCAGCTTAGTGGGTGGAGCGGGGGGTGCGAGAGAGACCCAGTACTTC. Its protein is CASSLVGGAGGARETQYF.

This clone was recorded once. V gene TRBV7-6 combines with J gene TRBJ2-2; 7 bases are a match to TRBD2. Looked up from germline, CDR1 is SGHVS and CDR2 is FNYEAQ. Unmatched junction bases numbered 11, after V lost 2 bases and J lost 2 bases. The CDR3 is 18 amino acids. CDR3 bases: TGTGCCAGCAGCTTACGGGGGGTCCCAACCAAAAACACCGGGGAGCTGTTTTTT. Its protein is CASSLRGVPTKNTGELFF.

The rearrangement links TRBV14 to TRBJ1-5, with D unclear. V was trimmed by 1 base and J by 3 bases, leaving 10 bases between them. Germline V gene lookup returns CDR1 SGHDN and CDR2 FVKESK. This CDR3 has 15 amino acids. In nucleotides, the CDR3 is TGTGCCAGCAGCCAAGGAGGCGGTTTCAATCAGCCCCAGCATTTT. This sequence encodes CASSQGGGFNQPQHF. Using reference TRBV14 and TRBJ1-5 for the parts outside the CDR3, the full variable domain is EAGVTQFPSHSVIEKGQTVTLRCDPISGHDNLYWYRRVMGKEIKFLLHFVKESKQDESGMPNNRFLAERTGGTYSTLKVQPAELEDSGVYFCASSQGGGFNQPQHFGDGTRLSIL.

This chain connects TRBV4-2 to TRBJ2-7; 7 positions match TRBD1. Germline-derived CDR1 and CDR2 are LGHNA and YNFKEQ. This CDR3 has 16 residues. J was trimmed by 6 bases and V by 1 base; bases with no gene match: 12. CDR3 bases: TGTGCCAGCAGCCAAGGAATCACCGGGACAGCTAGCGAGCAGTACTTC. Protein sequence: CASSQGITGTASEQYF.

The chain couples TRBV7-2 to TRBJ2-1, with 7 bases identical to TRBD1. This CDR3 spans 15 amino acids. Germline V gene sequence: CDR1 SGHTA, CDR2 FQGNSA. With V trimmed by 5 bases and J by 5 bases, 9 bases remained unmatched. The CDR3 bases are TGTGCCAGCAGCCCCCGGACAGGTGGAGACAATGAGCAGTTCTTC. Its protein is CASSPRTGGDNEQFF.

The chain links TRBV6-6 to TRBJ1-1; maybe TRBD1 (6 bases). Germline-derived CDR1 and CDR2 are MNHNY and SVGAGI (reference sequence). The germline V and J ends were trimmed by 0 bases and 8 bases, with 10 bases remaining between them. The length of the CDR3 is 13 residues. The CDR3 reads CASSYSAGAEAFF. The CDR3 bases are TGTGCCAGCAGTTACTCCGCGGGGGCGGAAGCTTTCTTT.

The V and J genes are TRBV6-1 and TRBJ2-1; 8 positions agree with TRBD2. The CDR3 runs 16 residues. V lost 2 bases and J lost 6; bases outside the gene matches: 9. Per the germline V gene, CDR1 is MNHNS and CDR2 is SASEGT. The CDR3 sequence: CASSERTGLVLNEQFF. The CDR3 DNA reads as TGTGCCAGCAGTGAAAGAACGGGACTAGTCCTCAATGAGCAGTTCTTC.